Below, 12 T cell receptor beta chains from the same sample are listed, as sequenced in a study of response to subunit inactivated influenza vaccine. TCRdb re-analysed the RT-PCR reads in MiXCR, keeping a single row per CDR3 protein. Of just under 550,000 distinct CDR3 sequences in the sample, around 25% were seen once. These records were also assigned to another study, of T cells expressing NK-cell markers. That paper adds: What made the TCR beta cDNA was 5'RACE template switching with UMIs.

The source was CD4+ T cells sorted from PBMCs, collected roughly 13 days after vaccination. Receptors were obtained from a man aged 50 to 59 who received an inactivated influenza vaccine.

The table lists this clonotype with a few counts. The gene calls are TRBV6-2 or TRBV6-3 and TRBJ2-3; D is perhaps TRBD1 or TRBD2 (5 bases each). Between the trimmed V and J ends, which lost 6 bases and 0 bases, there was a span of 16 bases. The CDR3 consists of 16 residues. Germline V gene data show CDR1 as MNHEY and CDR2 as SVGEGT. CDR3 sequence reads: CASRLSSGDSTDTQYF. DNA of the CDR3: TGTGCCAGCAGGCTGTCGAGTGGGGACAGCACAGATACGCAGTATTTT.

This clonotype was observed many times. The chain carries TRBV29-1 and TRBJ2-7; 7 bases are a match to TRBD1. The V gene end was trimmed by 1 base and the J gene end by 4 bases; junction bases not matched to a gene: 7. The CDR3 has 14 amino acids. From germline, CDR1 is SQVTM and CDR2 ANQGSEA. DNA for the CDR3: TGCAGCGTTGAAGTCTCGGGACAGCAATACGAGCAGTACTTC. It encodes CSVEVSGQQYEQYF.

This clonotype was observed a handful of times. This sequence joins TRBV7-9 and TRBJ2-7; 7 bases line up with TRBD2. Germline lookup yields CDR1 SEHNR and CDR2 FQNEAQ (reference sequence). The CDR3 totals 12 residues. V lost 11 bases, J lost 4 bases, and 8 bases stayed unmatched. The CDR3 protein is CAGGGSRYEQYF. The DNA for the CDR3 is TGTGCCGGCGGGGGTAGCAGGTACGAGCAGTACTTC.

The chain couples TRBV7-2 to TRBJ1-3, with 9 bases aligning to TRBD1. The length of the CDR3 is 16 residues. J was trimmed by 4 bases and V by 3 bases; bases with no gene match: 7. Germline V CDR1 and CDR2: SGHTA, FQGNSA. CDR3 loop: CASSLRTGARGNTIYF. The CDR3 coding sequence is TGTGCCAGCAGCTTGCGGACAGGGGCAAGAGGAAACACCATATATTTT.

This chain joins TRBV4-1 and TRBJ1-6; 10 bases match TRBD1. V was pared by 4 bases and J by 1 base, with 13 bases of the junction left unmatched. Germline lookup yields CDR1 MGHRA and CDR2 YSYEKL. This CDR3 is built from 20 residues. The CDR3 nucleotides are TGCGCCAGCAGCCTTCGGCGGGTAGGACAGGGGGAATCCTATAATTCACCCCTCCACTTT. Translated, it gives CASSLRRVGQGESYNSPLHF.

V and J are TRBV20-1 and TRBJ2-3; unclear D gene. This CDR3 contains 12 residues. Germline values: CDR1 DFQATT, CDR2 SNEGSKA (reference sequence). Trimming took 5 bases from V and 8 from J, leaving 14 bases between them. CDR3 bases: TGCAGTGCTCTCCCATCCCTTAGTACGCAGTATTTT. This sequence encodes CSALPSLSTQYF.

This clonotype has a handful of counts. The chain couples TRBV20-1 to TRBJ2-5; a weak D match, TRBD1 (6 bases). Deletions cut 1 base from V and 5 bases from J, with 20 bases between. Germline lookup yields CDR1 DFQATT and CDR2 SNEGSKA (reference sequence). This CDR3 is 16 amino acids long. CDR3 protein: CSARGTMGEQGETQYF. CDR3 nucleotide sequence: TGCAGTGCTAGAGGAACAATGGGAGAACAGGGCGAGACCCAGTACTTC.

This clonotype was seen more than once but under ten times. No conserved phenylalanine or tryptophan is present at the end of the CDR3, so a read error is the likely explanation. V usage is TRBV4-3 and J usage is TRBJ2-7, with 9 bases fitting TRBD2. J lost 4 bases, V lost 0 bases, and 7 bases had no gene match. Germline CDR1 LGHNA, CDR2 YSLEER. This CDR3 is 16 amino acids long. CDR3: CASSQEFGLATYEQYS. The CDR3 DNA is TGCGCCAGCAGCCAAGAATTTGGACTAGCGACTTACGAGCAGTACTCC.

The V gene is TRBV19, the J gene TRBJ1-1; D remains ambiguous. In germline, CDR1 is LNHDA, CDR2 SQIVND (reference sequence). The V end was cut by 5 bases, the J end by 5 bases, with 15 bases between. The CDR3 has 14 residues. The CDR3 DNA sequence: TGTGCCAGTAGTTGGTCGGGCCGGGGAACTGAAGCTTTCTTT. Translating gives CASSWSGRGTEAFF.

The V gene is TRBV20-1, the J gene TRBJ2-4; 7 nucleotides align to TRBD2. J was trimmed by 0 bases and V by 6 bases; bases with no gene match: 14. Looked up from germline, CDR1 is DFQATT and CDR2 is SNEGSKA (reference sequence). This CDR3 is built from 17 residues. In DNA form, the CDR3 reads TGCAGTGCCAGCCCCGGACGGGGGGACTTAGCCAAAAACATTCAGTACTTC. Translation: CSASPGRGDLAKNIQYF.

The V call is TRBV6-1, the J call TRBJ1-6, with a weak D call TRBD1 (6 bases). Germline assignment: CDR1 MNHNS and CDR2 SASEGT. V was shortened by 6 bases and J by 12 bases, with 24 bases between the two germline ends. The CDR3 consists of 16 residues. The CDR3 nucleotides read TGTGCCAGCAGACATCCAGGGGACTCCCCGTTTTTACCCCTCCACTTT. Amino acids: CASRHPGDSPFLPLHF.

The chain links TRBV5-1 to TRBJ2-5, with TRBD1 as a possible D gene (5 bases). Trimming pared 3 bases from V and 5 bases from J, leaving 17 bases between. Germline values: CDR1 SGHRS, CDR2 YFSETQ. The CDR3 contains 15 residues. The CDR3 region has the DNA TGCGCCAGCAGCTACGCGTGGCAGGGTAGGGAGACCCAGTACTTC. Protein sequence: CASSYAWQGRETQYF.